The following is a T cell receptor beta chain sequence with its context. The sample originates from a study of cytomegalovirus exposure and HLA in healthy donors. Sampled while nominally healthy, donors likely had unrecorded immune exposures. In germline, CDR1 is MNHNS, CDR2 SASEGT. The CDR3 length is 14 residues. V lost 4 bases and J lost 8; bases outside the gene matches: 7. A multiplex PCR was run with 60 Vbeta primers and 13 Jbeta primers. Produced via immunoSEQ multiplex PCR; TCRdb's table is partial and in-frame only. The table shows about 150,000 clones, with 84% occurring only once. Sequencing used PBMCs. This receptor was taken from a girl aged 10-17 years in good health and CMV-seropositive. This chain uses TRBV6-1 with TRBJ1-3; 8 nucleotides align to TRBD1. The CDR3 DNA follows: TGTGCCAGCAGTGGCAGGACAGGGATCGACACCATATATTTT. Amino acid sequence: CASSGRTGIDTIYF.